The following is a T cell receptor beta chain sequence with its context. Its antigen is not yet known. The CDR3 sequence holds 16 residues, the cysteine and phenylalanine included. Only the protein is on record. CDR1 is given as MNHNS and CDR2 as SASEGT, both from the germline V gene. The instrument given in TCRdb is Illumina HiSeq 2000. TCR beta cDNA libraries were prepared using 5'RACE template switching, which introduced a universal primer site and unique molecular identifiers. cDNA synthesis was primed from the TCR beta constant segment, followed by two successive PCR amplification steps. As for how the authors treated the data: MIGEC handled demultiplexing of the reads and grouping by UMI, while MiTCR was used to assemble and quantify clonotypes. To remove erroneous sequences, TCR cDNA sequences were retained only when supported by two or more reads. The tcR package was used for downstream repertoire analysis, and clonotypes were matched between fractions using CDR3 nucleotide sequence together with V segment. VDJmatch was used to annotate antigen specificity against VDJdb, with one amino acid substitution allowed in CDR3. TCRdb reprocessed the reads, reporting each CDR3 protein sequence once and no DNA. The V and J calls follow TCRdb's processing rather than the paper's. The sample's clone listing holds hundreds of thousands of distinct CDR3 sequences. The ten largest clones represent 5.2% of the sample.

These data are taken from a study of T cells expressing NK-cell markers (TCRdb year 2020). Notes on the research overall: TCR beta-chain repertoires were profiled in sorted CD3+CD56+NKG2C+, CD3+CD56+NKG2C- and CD3+CD56-NKG2C+ T-cell subsets from roughly eight donors. Of the eight sequenced donors, seven were found to be HCMV-seropositive and one was found to be HCMV-seronegative. Randomly selected healthy volunteers, three men and five women, were used as the eight sequenced donors. Sequencing of the libraries produced 2 x 150 bp reads on Illumina HiSeq 2000/2500, MiSeq or NextSeq. The paper's findings and limits, for the study overall: Whether the expanded NKG2C-expressing T cell clones were specific for HCMV antigens was left unclear. In over five donors, the dominant CD3+CD56+NKG2C+ clonotypes were found to rank among the top 10 CD8+ clonotypes and to make up about 1.0-7.5% of CD8+ T cells. Those dominant clonotypes were again the most abundant among CD3+CD56-NKG2C+ cells in a handful of donors, at 28.3-60.1%.

A commercial ELISA kit detecting HCMV-specific IgG in serum was used to determine HCMV serostatus. Peripheral blood mononuclear cells were isolated from blood by Ficoll density gradient centrifugation. Sequenced sample: blood T cells: a sorted CD56 or NKG2C T cell subset, CD4+ or CD8+ T cells, or bulk PBMC T cells (not recorded which). The sequence was collected from a man aged 18-75 years in good health. The sequence joins TRBV6-1 to TRBJ2-2; TCRdb gives TRBD1 as the D gene, but with no DNA this cannot be confirmed. This receptor carries the CDR3 CASRSSQRGRIGELFF.